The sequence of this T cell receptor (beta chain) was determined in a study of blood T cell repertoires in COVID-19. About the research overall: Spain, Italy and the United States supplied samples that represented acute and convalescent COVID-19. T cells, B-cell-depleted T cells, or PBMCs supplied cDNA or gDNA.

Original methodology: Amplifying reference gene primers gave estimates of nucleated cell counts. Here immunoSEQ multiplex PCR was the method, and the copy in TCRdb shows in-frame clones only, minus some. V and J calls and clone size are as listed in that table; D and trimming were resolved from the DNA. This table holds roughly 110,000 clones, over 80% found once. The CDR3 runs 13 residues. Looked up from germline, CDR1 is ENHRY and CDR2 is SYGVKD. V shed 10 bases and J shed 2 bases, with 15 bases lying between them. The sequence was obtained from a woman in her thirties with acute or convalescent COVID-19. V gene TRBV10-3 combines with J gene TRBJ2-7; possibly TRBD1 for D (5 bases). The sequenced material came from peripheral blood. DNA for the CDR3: TGTGCCACCCGAGACAGCCACACCTACGAGCAGTACTTC. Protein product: CATRDSHTYEQYF.